What follows describes a single TCR beta chain. Its cognate antigen is unknown. The data derive from a study of cytomegalovirus exposure and HLA in healthy donors. The primer mix had 60 Vbeta and 13 Jbeta primers. Some clones are missing from TCRdb's copy, which holds only in-frame ones; the method was immunoSEQ multiplex PCR. The table includes 100,000 to 150,000 clones, approximately 79% detected once. This CDR3 is 16 amino acids long. J was trimmed by 1 base and V by 1 base; bases with no gene match: 2. The germline CDR1 and CDR2 sequences are SGHAT and FQNNGV. It was healthy bone marrow donors who served as donors. In nominal health when sampled, donors likely had unrecorded immune exposures nonetheless. General observations from the study: Equally common other TCR beta chains were less clonally expanded than HLA-associated ones, a later analysis found. A later analysis by the authors found several of the most significant clusters apparently linked to common viral pathogens.

The gene calls are TRBV11-2 and TRBJ2-3; 10 positions match TRBD1. Sample: PBMCs. The sequence was obtained from a male donor in good health and CMV-seronegative. CDR3: CASSLGQGAGTDTQYF. The CDR3 DNA follows: TGTGCCAGCAGCTTAGGACAGGGGGCGGGCACAGATACGCAGTATTTT.